These T cell receptor beta chains were read from a single sample in a study of T cell repertoires in cytomegalovirus infection. TCRdb re-derived calls from the reads in MiXCR, one entry per CDR3 protein. The sample contains around 300,000 distinct CDR3 sequences, around 20% of which appear only once. For these receptors, no antigen is known. The specimen comprised cultured PBMCs, sampled from culture after CMV antigen stimulation. These receptors were taken from a human donor in good health (CMV status not recorded). Some clones in this sample may be carry-over from other donors' samples. Each CDR3 is given with its conserved first and last residue. A D gene is named only where the DNA matches it firmly. The size entry is marked missing in some rows and otherwise reads once, few, many or a size class.

D | J | size | length | V | DNA | CDR3
- | TRBJ1-5 | - | 15 | TRBV7-2 | TGTGTCAGCAGCGCCGTGCTCCCAGGGGAGGAGCCCCAGCATTTT | CVSSAVLPGEEPQHF
- | TRBJ2-7 | few | 17 | TRBV7-2 | TGTGCCAGCAGCTCCACCGCAATTCCGGGACCTTACTACGAGCAGTACTTC | CASSSTAIPGPYYEQYF
- | TRBJ2-1 | few | 11 | TRBV7-9 | TGTGCCAGCCTCTGGGGGGATGAGCAGTTCTTC | CASLWGDEQFF
TRBD1 | TRBJ2-5 | many | 17 | TRBV7-3 | TGTGCCAGCAGCCCAACCGCGGACAGGTCGGGTTACGGGACCCAGTACTTC | CASSPTADRSGYGTQYF
TRBD2 | TRBJ2-7 | few | 17 | TRBV9 | TGTGCCAGCAGCGTAGGGGACGTGGGGGGGTCTGGCGGCGAGCAGTACTTC | CASSVGDVGGSGGEQYF
TRBD2 | TRBJ2-1 | - | 14 | TRBV20-1 | TGCAGTGCTGTTGGTCTCCTAGCGGGAAATGAGCAGTTCTTC | CSAVGLLAGNEQFF
- | TRBJ1-2 | few | 13 | TRBV19 | TGTGCCAGTAGCCCGGAGGGGCGCCATGGCTACACCTTC | CASSPEGRHGYTF
- | TRBJ1-4 | few | 15 | TRBV18 | TGTGCCAGCTCGTCAGGATCAGGGGTTCAGGAAAAACTGTTTTTT | CASSSGSGVQEKLFF
- | TRBJ2-2 | - | 14 | TRBV19 | TGTGCCAGTAGTATAGTGGAGAGGACCGGGGAGCTGTTTTTT | CASSIVERTGELFF
- | TRBJ2-1 | - | 13 | TRBV5-6 | TGTGCCAGCAGCGGGGTACCGTACAATGAGCAGTTCTTC | CASSGVPYNEQFF
- | TRBJ2-1 | few | 11 | TRBV20-1 | TGCAGTGCTTTTCAGGGGAATGAGCAGTTCTTC | CSAFQGNEQFF
TRBD1 | TRBJ1-3 | few | 19 | TRBV7-6 | TGTGCCAGCAGCCGCCCTAAGGGACAGGGGGCAACGACTGGAAACACCATATATTTT | CASSRPKGQGATTGNTIYF
- | TRBJ1-1 | many | 15 | TRBV6-5 | TGTGCCAGCAGTTACGGAACTGTAGCGAACACTGAAGCTTTCTTT | CASSYGTVANTEAFF
TRBD1 | TRBJ1-1 | - | 12 | TRBV6-6 | TGTGCCAGCACCCAGGGACAGGGTGAAGCTTTCTTT | CASTQGQGEAFF
TRBD2 | TRBJ2-3 | many | 16 | TRBV7-2 | TGTGCCAGCAGCCCCTCTGGCAGCGGGGGCCTGGATACGCAGTATTTT | CASSPSGSGGLDTQYF
TRBD1 | TRBJ2-7 | - | 14 | TRBV12-3/TRBV12-4 | TGTGCCAGCAGAGTGGAACAGGGGGCCTACGAGCAGTACTTC | CASRVEQGAYEQYF
TRBD2 | TRBJ2-7 | few | 18 | TRBV7-2 | TGTGCCAGCAGCTTACAACCGCGACTAGCGGGAGGCAGCTACGAGCAGTACTTC | CASSLQPRLAGGSYEQYF
- | TRBJ2-5 | - | 14 | TRBV6-1 | TGTGCCAGCAGTGAAGTCGGATGGCGGGAGACCCAGTACTTC | CASSEVGWRETQYF
TRBD2 | TRBJ2-5 | - | 16 | TRBV11-2 | TGTGCCAGCAAATTTCCGGCGGGAGGGCCGTTGGAGACCCAGTACTTC | CASKFPAGGPLETQYF
TRBD2 | TRBJ2-1 | - | 15 | TRBV5-6 | TGTGCCAGCAGGGGTGCTAGCGGGAGTTACAATGAGCAGTTCTTC | CASRGASGSYNEQFF
- | TRBJ2-3 | many | 13 | TRBV19 | TGTGCCAGTAGTTCCCGAAGGACAGATACGCAGTATTTT | CASSSRRTDTQYF
- | TRBJ1-2 | few | 15 | TRBV28 | TGTGCCAGCAGTTTTCTCGTGACAGTTGACTATGGCTACACCTTC | CASSFLVTVDYGYTF
- | TRBJ2-4 | - | 12 | TRBV15 | TGTGCCACCAGCCTGGGGGGAAACATTCAGTACTTC | CATSLGGNIQYF
- | TRBJ1-5 | many | 16 | TRBV7-8 | TGTGCCAGCAGCTTAGTAACCGAATATAGCAATCAGCCCCAGCATTTT | CASSLVTEYSNQPQHF
TRBD1 | TRBJ2-7 | few | 16 | TRBV5-4 | TGTGCCAGCAGCTTGGGGGGTACAGGGGGCAAGTACGAGCAGTACTTC | CASSLGGTGGKYEQYF
- | TRBJ2-1 | few | 15 | TRBV24-1 | TGTGCCACCAGTGGTTGGCTAGGCTCCTACAATGAGCAGTTCTTC | CATSGWLGSYNEQFF
- | TRBJ2-3 | many | 12 | TRBV7-2 | TGTGCCAGCAGCGACCGATTGAACACGCAGTATTTT | CASSDRLNTQYF
- | TRBJ2-4 | - | 16 | TRBV29-1 | TGCAGCGTTGAAGGGCCCCGCCAGAAAGCCAAAAACATTCAGTACTTC | CSVEGPRQKAKNIQYF
- | TRBJ2-2 | - | 16 | TRBV4-1 | TGTGCCAGCAGCCAAGTTAACACCCGGGCCACCGGGGAGCTGTTTTTT | CASSQVNTRATGELFF
- | TRBJ1-3 | many | 14 | TRBV12-3/TRBV12-4 | TGTGCCAGCAGTTCGACAGCCTCTGGAAACACCATATATTTT | CASSSTASGNTIYF
TRBD2 | TRBJ2-1 | few | 16 | TRBV12-3/TRBV12-4 | TGTGCCAGCAGTAGACATAGCGGGAGCATGGACAATGAGCAGTTCTTC | CASSRHSGSMDNEQFF
- | TRBJ2-7 | - | 15 | TRBV5-1 | TGCGCCAGCAGCTCCGGAGGGATACTCCTATACGAGCAGTACTTC | CASSSGGILLYEQYF
- | TRBJ1-1 | - | 16 | TRBV11-3 | TGTGCCAGCAGCTCCGCCGGGGGCGTCGGGGACACTGAAGCTTTCTTT | CASSSAGGVGDTEAFF
- | TRBJ2-5 | - | 13 | TRBV11-2 | TGTGCCAGCAGTCGTTCGGGGCCGGAGACCCAGTACTTC | CASSRSGPETQYF
- | TRBJ1-3 | - | 15 | TRBV12-3/TRBV12-4 | TGTGCCAGCAGTTGGGGCGGGATTTCTGGAAACACCATATATTTT | CASSWGGISGNTIYF
- | TRBJ1-1 | - | 14 | TRBV2 | TGTGCCAGCAGTGAAGTGAGGGGGAACACTGAAGCTTTCTTT | CASSEVRGNTEAFF
- | TRBJ2-1 | few | 14 | TRBV7-9 | TGTGCCAGCAGCTTAGTTGGGCTAGCTCATGAGCAGTTCTTC | CASSLVGLAHEQFF
- | TRBJ2-2 | many | 14 | TRBV2 | TGTGCCAGCAGTACAGGACCGGCCACCGGGGAGCTGTTTTTT | CASSTGPATGELFF
TRBD1 | TRBJ1-1 | many | 15 | TRBV18 | TGTGCCAGCTCACCATATAGGGGGCAGAACACTGAAGCTTTCTTT | CASSPYRGQNTEAFF
TRBD2 | TRBJ2-2 | many | 21 | TRBV19 | TGTGCCAGTAGTATAGACCCCCTAGCGGGAGGGCGACTGAATGGCACCGGGGAGCTGTTTTTT | CASSIDPLAGGRLNGTGELFF
TRBD2 | TRBJ2-3 | - | 16 | TRBV6-5 | TGTGCCAGCAGTTATTTTAGCGGGAGCTCCACAGATACGCAGTATTTT | CASSYFSGSSTDTQYF
- | TRBJ1-1 | - | 14 | TRBV25-1 | TGTGCCAGCTCCCCCACCCAACGACACACTGAAGCTTTCTTT | CASSPTQRHTEAFF
- | TRBJ1-2 | - | 14 | TRBV28 | TGTGCCAGCAGTTTTTTCAGGACAAACTATGGCTACACCTTC | CASSFFRTNYGYTF
TRBD2 | TRBJ2-4 | many | 15 | TRBV7-2 | TGTGCCAGCAGAGCGGGACTAGCGGGAGTGGCCGTTCAGTACTTC | CASRAGLAGVAVQYF
- | TRBJ2-1 | few | 11 | TRBV6-2/TRBV6-3 | TGTGCCAGCAGTTTCTGGGCAGGCCAGTTCTTC | CASSFWAGQFF
- | TRBJ1-5 | - | 13 | TRBV27 | TGTGCCAGCAGTTTGGGCAGGGATAAGCCCCAGCATTTT | CASSLGRDKPQHF
TRBD2 | TRBJ2-1 | many | 18 | TRBV7-2 | TGTGCCAGCAGCTTAGTTCTAGCGGGAGGGGGGGAGCGCAATGAGCAGTTCTTC | CASSLVLAGGGERNEQFF
- | TRBJ2-7 | - | 13 | TRBV28 | TGTGCCAGCAGTTTATCTCAGGGATACGAGCAGTACTTC | CASSLSQGYEQYF
TRBD1 | TRBJ2-5 | few | 17 | TRBV10-3 | TGTGCCATCAGTTCGACAGGGGCCCACTACCTTCAAGAGACCCAGTACTTC | CAISSTGAHYLQETQYF
TRBD1 | TRBJ1-2 | many | 16 | TRBV18 | TGTGCCAGCGCTTCCTCACAGGGGGCGGCCAACTATGGCTACACCTTC | CASASSQGAANYGYTF
TRBD2 | TRBJ2-1 | few | 18 | TRBV6-2/TRBV6-3 | TGTGCCAGCAGTCAAAAAGGTGCTAGCGGGAGTTTTTACAATGAGCAGTTCTTC | CASSQKGASGSFYNEQFF
- | TRBJ1-5 | many | 13 | TRBV19 | TGTGCCAGTAGTATATCTTCCAATCAGCCCCAGCATTTT | CASSISSNQPQHF
TRBD1 | TRBJ2-7 | - | 15 | TRBV7-8 | TGTGCCAGCAGCTCGGGGACAGATAGATCCTACGAGCAGTACTTC | CASSSGTDRSYEQYF